This T cell receptor (beta chain) was documented in a study of monozygotic twins with inflammatory bowel disease. Overall study findings and caveats: Especially with disease activity, IBD patients shared fewer clonotypes with others than healthy twins did. Twin concordance left repertoire similarity unchanged, with limited power a possible explanation for this lack of difference.

Worth noting for this clonotype: Its antigen is currently unknown.

CDR3 length equals 13 residues. Per the germline V gene, CDR1 is SGHNT and CDR2 is YENEEA. For every TCR library, approximately 3,300 ng of total RNA was used. Each CDR3 protein gets one entry in TCRdb, which reprocessed the 5' RACE reads and gives no DNA. The specimen's table records nearly 450,000 distinct CDR3 sequences. The template was total RNA from whole blood, with no T cell sorting. Sequencing was performed on blood. V gene TRBV11-3 combines with J gene TRBJ1-1. The receptor comes from a human donor with ulcerative colitis or Crohn's disease, or a healthy co-twin of an affected twin (not recorded which). The CDR3 region is CASSKHQNTEAFF.